This TCR beta chain is drawn from a study of T-cell memory formation after mild COVID-19. Study context: The TCR clusters were mostly specific to one donor.

Germline V gives CDR1 MGHRA, CDR2 YSYEKL. This CDR3 contains 16 residues. The V gene lost 3 bases and the J gene lost 6 bases, with 19 bases spanning the gap. TCRdb analysed the 5' RACE reads with MiXCR anew, one entry per CDR3 protein. The data hold a few hundred thousand distinct CDR3 sequences, with under 20% observed a single time. The study, taken as a whole, reports: Chiefly within CM and EM were the contracting CD4+ clones; CD8+ ones were within EMRA. Day 15 to 85 contracting clones showed balanced CD4/CD8; day 15 to 37 expanders favored CD4+. There was no confirmation that second-wave clones peaking on day 37 were SARS-CoV-2 specific.

At least ten counts were recorded for this clonotype. Its matching antigen is unknown. The chain has TRBV4-1 and TRBJ2-3; no reliable D call. The sequence was obtained from a man younger than 35 who had mild COVID-19 (a few samples of this study predate the infection). Cell type and time point are not known. The specimen sequenced was PBMCs or a T cell subset sorted from them (not recorded which). DNA of the CDR3: TGCGCCAGCAGCCACCTCGGACGTGCGCGGATGGATACGCAGTATTTT. Encoded protein: CASSHLGRARMDTQYF.